Below are 23 T cell receptor beta chains sequenced from a single sample in a study of blood T cell repertoires in COVID-19. The method was immunoSEQ multiplex PCR; TCRdb's version includes in-frame clones alone and lacks a portion of them. Altogether a few hundred thousand clones are present, more than 70% being singletons, with the ten largest covering 13%. The source material was peripheral blood. Receptors originate from a human donor in a cohort sampled during active COVID-19.

J is TRBJ2-2 and V is TRBV28; weak D call: TRBD2 (5 bases). Trimming cost V 4 bases and J 5 bases, with 11 bases left between them. Germline V gene data show CDR1 as MDHEN and CDR2 as SYDVKM. The CDR3 is 14 residues long. CDR3 in DNA: TGTGCCAGCAGTTCCCCCCCGGGGACCGGGGAGCTGTTTTTT. Its protein is CASSSPPGTGELFF. Looking up the rest from reference TRBV28 and TRBJ2-2 gives the full variable domain: DVKVTQSSRYLVKRTGEKVFLECVQDMDHENMFWYRQDPGLGLRLIYFSYDVKMKEKGDIPEGYSVSREKKERFSLILESASTNQTSMYLCASSSPPGTGELFFGEGSRLTVL.

The chain's CDR3 is CASRSGTNSGNTEAFF. CDR3 DNA sequence: TGCGCCAGCAGGTCGGGGACAAATTCCGGGAACACTGAAGCTTTCTTT. The rearrangement joins TRBV10-2 to TRBJ1-1, with D perhaps matching TRBD1 (6 bases). This CDR3 contains 16 residues. V lost 6 bases, J lost 1 base, and 18 bases lay in between. Germline V lookup: CDR1 WSHSY, CDR2 SAAADI.

The J gene is TRBJ1-4, the V gene TRBV19, with TRBD1 identical over 10 bases. Germline values: CDR1 LNHDA, CDR2 SQIVND (reference sequence). After removal of 5 bases from V and 7 bases from J, the junction contained 7 bases not matched to a gene. CDR3 length equals 15 residues. CDR3 DNA sequence: TGTGCCAGTAGTCCCCGACAGGGGGCTGGTGAAAAACTGTTTTTT. This encodes CASSPRQGAGEKLFF.

The chain uses TRBV30 and TRBJ2-2; D is unclear. CDR1 and CDR2 from the germline V gene are GTSNPN and SVGIG (reference sequence). V lost 0 bases and J 1 base, leaving 6 bases between the germline ends. The CDR3 covers 14 residues. CDR3: CAWSVAQNTGELFF. Here the CDR3 DNA reads TGTGCCTGGAGTGTGGCCCAGAACACCGGGGAGCTGTTTTTT.

The chain couples TRBV4-3 to TRBJ2-2; 8 positions agree with TRBD1. Germline assignment: CDR1 LGHNA and CDR2 YSLEER. The J segment lost 6 bases and the V segment lost 5 bases, leaving 8 bases of the junction unmatched. The CDR3 loop spans 15 amino acids. CDR3 in DNA: TGCGCCAGCAGCTCCGACAGGGGAAGCCCCGGGGAGCTGTTTTTT. Residues: CASSSDRGSPGELFF.

This clone came up many times. The rearrangement uses TRBV24-1 and TRBJ1-1; D is possibly TRBD1 (6 bases). CDR3 length: 15 residues. The germline V gene encodes CDR1 KGHDR and CDR2 SFDVKD. V gave up 8 bases and J gave up 0 bases, with 15 bases separating them. The DNA of the CDR3 is TGTGCCACCACTGGACAGCCTAAAATGAACACTGAAGCTTTCTTT. The encoded protein is CATTGQPKMNTEAFF.

The genes are TRBV28 and TRBJ2-7, with D maybe TRBD2 (6 bases). This CDR3 spans 12 amino acids. The V end lost 3 bases, the J end lost 9 bases, and 12 bases lay between the germline ends. Per germline, CDR1 MDHEN and CDR2 SYDVKM. DNA of the CDR3: TGTGCCAGCAGTTTCCCCCTGGGAGGGCAGTACTTC. Translated: CASSFPLGGQYF.

This clone was detected many times. The genes are TRBV10-3 and TRBJ2-5; D perhaps matches TRBD2 (6 bases). V shed 0 bases and J shed 4 bases, with 9 bases lying between them. CDR1 is ENHRY and CDR2 is SYGVKD in the germline V gene. The CDR3 spans 14 residues. The CDR3 loop is CAISESQAGETQYF. The CDR3 bases are TGTGCCATCAGTGAGTCCCAAGCGGGAGAGACCCAGTACTTC.

The chain links TRBV7-9 to TRBJ1-2; D uncertain. The V gene's germline CDR1 is SEHNR and CDR2 FQNEAQ (reference sequence). This CDR3 is built from 13 residues. V dropped 7 bases and J dropped 8 bases, with 17 bases sitting between them. CDR3 protein: CASIRELIDGYTF. CDR3 in DNA: TGTGCCAGCATTCGGGAACTGATCGACGGCTACACCTTC.

The gene calls are TRBV19 and TRBJ1-2; D remains unclear. V lost 7 bases and J lost 1, with 19 bases in between. The germline CDR1 and CDR2 sequences are LNHDA and SQIVND (reference sequence). The CDR3 spans 16 residues. The CDR3 sequence: CASKETALNGNYGYTF. The DNA of the CDR3 is TGTGCCAGTAAGGAGACCGCCTTAAATGGTAACTATGGCTACACCTTC.

V and J are TRBV18 and TRBJ2-3; maybe TRBD1 (6 bases). Trimming removed 3 bases at V and 4 bases at J, with 14 bases between. Germline loops: CDR1 KGHSH, CDR2 LQKENI. The CDR3 is 15 amino acids. CDR3 residues: CASSPPGHYSDTQYF. The CDR3 DNA reads TGTGCCAGCTCACCGCCGGGACACTACTCAGATACGCAGTATTTT. Together with reference TRBV18 and TRBJ2-3, the CDR3 gives the full variable domain: NAGVMQNPRHLVRRRGQEARLRCSPMKGHSHVYWYRQLPEEGLKFMVYLQKENIIDESGMPKERFSAEFPKEGPSILRIQQVVRGDSAAYFCASSPPGHYSDTQYFGPGTRLTVL.

This rearrangement joins TRBV2 to TRBJ2-2, with D tentatively TRBD2 (7 bases). Germline values: CDR1 SNHLY, CDR2 FYNNEI. V was shortened by 0 bases and J by 0 bases, with 23 bases between the two germline ends. The length of the CDR3 is 21 residues. The CDR3 DNA reads TGTGCCAGCAGTGAAGCGCGCCGCGCGGGGGCCATAAACGCGAACACCGGGGAGCTGTTTTTT. Translated, it gives CASSEARRAGAINANTGELFF.

This chain joins TRBV28 and TRBJ1-3, with 7 bases fitting TRBD1. This CDR3 has 13 amino acids. The junction had 0 bases not matched to a gene; V was cut back by 7 bases and J by 0 bases. CDR1 and CDR2 (germline): MDHEN, SYDVKM. In DNA, the CDR3 is TGTGCCAGCAACAGGGGCTCTGGAAACACCATATATTTT. Protein: CASNRGSGNTIYF.

In its sample, this clone was seen a few times. The V gene is TRBV19, the J gene TRBJ1-5, with D possibly TRBD1 on 6 matching bases. V lost 5 bases and J 5 bases, leaving 10 bases between the germline ends. The CDR3 consists of 13 residues. The germline V gene encodes CDR1 LNHDA and CDR2 SQIVND (reference sequence). This CDR3 is CASSPPGDQPQHF. The CDR3 nucleotides read TGTGCCAGTAGTCCTCCAGGGGATCAGCCCCAGCATTTT.

The chain combines TRBV2 with TRBJ2-5; D is possibly TRBD1 (6 bases). Trimming removed 2 bases from V and 7 bases from J, with 20 bases in between. This CDR3 is built from 16 residues. Germline assignment: CDR1 SNHLY and CDR2 FYNNEI. CDR3 region: CASSERVAGDRRTQYF. CDR3 DNA: TGTGCCAGCAGTGAAAGGGTGGCAGGGGATCGGAGGACCCAGTACTTC.

The V and J genes are TRBV10-3 and TRBJ2-1, with 8 bases matching TRBD1. Trimming removed 4 bases from V and 8 bases from J; junction bases left unmatched: 4. Looked up from germline, CDR1 is ENHRY and CDR2 is SYGVKD. The CDR3 covers 13 residues. In DNA, the CDR3 is TGTGCCATCAGTGGACAGGGGACCGATGAGCAGTTCTTC. Protein product: CAISGQGTDEQFF.

The V call is TRBV2, the J call TRBJ2-3, with 7 bases lining up with TRBD1. V trimming: 6 bases; J trimming: 4 bases; junction bases outside the gene matches: 7. CDR3 length: 14 amino acids. Per germline, CDR1 SNHLY and CDR2 FYNNEI. The DNA for the CDR3 is TGTGCCAGCAGGGGGGACAGTAGGTCAGATACGCAGTATTTT. Translation: CASRGDSRSDTQYF.

This clone was recorded only once. The J gene is TRBJ1-2, the V gene TRBV28, with D possibly being TRBD1 (5 bases). CDR3 length equals 13 residues. In germline, CDR1 is MDHEN, CDR2 SYDVKM. Trimming removed 8 bases from V and 7 bases from J, with 17 bases in between. The CDR3, as DNA: TGTGCCAGCGTATCAGGAGGGGAACGTGGCTACACCTTC. This encodes CASVSGGERGYTF.

This chain uses TRBV24-1 with TRBJ2-1, with TRBD1 matching over 9 bases. The germline V gene encodes CDR1 KGHDR and CDR2 SFDVKD. The V and J ends lost 6 bases and 8 bases, in that order; junction bases with no gene match: 10. The CDR3 sequence is 15 residues long. The CDR3 spells CATSSRDRVQDEQFF. CDR3 bases: TGTGCCACCAGTAGTAGGGACAGGGTTCAGGATGAGCAGTTCTTC.

The chain is built from TRBV19 and TRBJ2-7, with D tentatively TRBD1 (5 bases). Germline CDR1 reads LNHDA; CDR2 reads SQIVND (reference sequence). The CDR3 consists of 13 residues. Between the trimmed V and J ends, which lost 4 bases and 6 bases, there was a span of 13 bases. The CDR3 here is CASSRGVRGEQYF. For the CDR3, the DNA is TGTGCCAGTAGTAGGGGCGTTAGGGGCGAGCAGTACTTC.

The CDR3 sequence: CASSFAPEESPLHF. The CDR3 nucleotides read TGTGCCAGCAGCTTCGCCCCGGAGGAATCACCCCTCCACTTT. The rearrangement joins TRBV7-8 to TRBJ1-6; unclear D gene. This CDR3 is built from 14 residues. CDR1 and CDR2 (germline): SGHVS, FQNEAQ. Trimming pared 3 bases from V and 10 bases from J, leaving 13 bases between.

CDR3 region: CASSPVDTYTEAFF. CDR3 bases: TGTGCCAGCAGCCCCGTGGACACCTACACTGAAGCTTTCTTT. This chain connects TRBV5-4 to TRBJ1-1; a weak D match, TRBD1 (5 bases). Germline loops: CDR1 SGHNT, CDR2 YYREEE (reference sequence). V gave up 4 bases and J gave up 3 bases, with 13 bases separating them. The CDR3 runs 14 residues.

This sequence joins TRBV6-1 and TRBJ1-1; D is perhaps TRBD1 (5 bases). Germline CDR1 is MNHNS and CDR2 is SASEGT. V was clipped by 3 bases and J by 4 bases, with 12 bases between them. This CDR3 is built from 14 residues. CDR3 region: CASSEGGDVTEAFF. The CDR3 region has the DNA TGTGCCAGCAGTGAGGGGGGTGATGTCACTGAAGCTTTCTTT.